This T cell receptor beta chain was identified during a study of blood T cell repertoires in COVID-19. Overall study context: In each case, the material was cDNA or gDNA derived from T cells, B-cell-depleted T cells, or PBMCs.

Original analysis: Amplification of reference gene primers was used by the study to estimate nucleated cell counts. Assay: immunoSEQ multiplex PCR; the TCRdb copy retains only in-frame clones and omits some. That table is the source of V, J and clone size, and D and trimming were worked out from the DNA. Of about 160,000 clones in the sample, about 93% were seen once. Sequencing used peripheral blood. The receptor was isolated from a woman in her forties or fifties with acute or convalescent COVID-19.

The chain's CDR3 is CASSWRGRGGYTF. As DNA, the CDR3 is TGTGCCAGCAGTTGGAGGGGGCGGGGAGGCTACACCTTC. The gene calls are TRBV27 and TRBJ1-2; TRBD1 matches 7 bases. Germline values: CDR1 MNHEY, CDR2 SMNVEV (reference sequence). This CDR3 is built from 13 residues. The J segment lost 8 bases and the V segment lost 4 bases, leaving 7 bases of the junction unmatched.